This entry features one T cell receptor (beta chain) sequence. This specimen comes from a study of brain T cells in children with intractable seizures. Time point of the sample: blood from clinic visit 5 months post-surgery; TSC patient then seizure free. The sequenced cases were selected for having the highest brain T cell transcript signatures. Patients received at least one anti-epileptic drug before surgery. The CDR3 is made up of 18 amino acids. Germline CDR1 is SGHAT and CDR2 is FQNNGV. V was cut by 5 bases and J by 3 bases, with 22 bases left in between. This table comes from immunoSEQ multiplex PCR, and its TCRdb copy is limited to in-frame clones, with some not included. The table records a few hundred thousand clones, about 93% of them present only once.

This chain joins TRBV11-2 and TRBJ2-2; D may correspond to TRBD1 or TRBD2 (5 bases each). The sequence was collected from a boy under two years old with tuberous sclerosis and intractable seizures. The input for sequencing was peripheral blood, taken 5 to 6 months after surgery. CDR3 DNA sequence: TGTGCCAGCAGCCCAAGGACCGGGACCAATCTCCACACCGGGGAGCTGTTTTTT. Translating gives CASSPRTGTNLHTGELFF. Complete variable domain (other parts from reference TRBV11-2 and TRBJ2-2): EAGVAQSPRYKIIEKRQSVAFWCNPISGHATLYWYQQILGQGPKLLIQFQNNGVVDDSQLPKDRFSAERLKGVDSTLKIQPAKLEDSAVYLCASSPRTGTNLHTGELFFGEGSRLTVL.